This TCR beta chain was identified during a study of blood T cell repertoires in COVID-19. Turning to the study itself: Acute and convalescent COVID-19 samples came from the United States, Italy and Spain. T cells, B-cell-depleted T cells, or PBMCs provided the cDNA or gDNA that served as material.

As handled by the study authors: Amplification of reference gene primers was used by the study to estimate nucleated cell counts. Assay: immunoSEQ multiplex PCR; the TCRdb copy retains only in-frame clones and omits some. That table is the source of V, J and clone size, and D and trimming were worked out from the DNA. The sample has about 120,000 clones, around three quarters seen once. About this clone: Other DNA sequences in this specimen translate into the identical CDR3.

CDR3 length equals 13 residues. Deletions cut 1 base from V and 5 bases from J, with 8 bases between. Germline V CDR1 and CDR2: SEHNR, FQNEAQ (reference sequence). The sequencing sample was made of peripheral blood. The source is a woman of 80 years or more with acute or convalescent COVID-19. This chain connects TRBV7-9 to TRBJ1-2; D ambiguous. In DNA form, the CDR3 reads TGTGCCAGCAGCTTAGTGGCAGGTTATGGCTACACCTTC. This gives the protein CASSLVAGYGYTF.